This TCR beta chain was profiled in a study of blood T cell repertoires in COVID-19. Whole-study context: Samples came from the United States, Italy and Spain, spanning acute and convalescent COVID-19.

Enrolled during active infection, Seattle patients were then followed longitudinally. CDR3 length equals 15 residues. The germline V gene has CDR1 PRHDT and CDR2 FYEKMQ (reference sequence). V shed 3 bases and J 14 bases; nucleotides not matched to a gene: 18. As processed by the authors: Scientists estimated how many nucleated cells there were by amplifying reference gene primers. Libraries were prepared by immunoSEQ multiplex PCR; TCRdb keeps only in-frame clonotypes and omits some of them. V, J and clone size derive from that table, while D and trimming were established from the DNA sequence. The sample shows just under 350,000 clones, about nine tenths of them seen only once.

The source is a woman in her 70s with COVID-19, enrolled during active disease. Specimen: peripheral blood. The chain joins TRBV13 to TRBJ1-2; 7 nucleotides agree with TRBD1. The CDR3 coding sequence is TGTGCCAGCAGCTTTTCCCCAGGGGACAGCAAATATCATACCTTC. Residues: CASSFSPGDSKYHTF.